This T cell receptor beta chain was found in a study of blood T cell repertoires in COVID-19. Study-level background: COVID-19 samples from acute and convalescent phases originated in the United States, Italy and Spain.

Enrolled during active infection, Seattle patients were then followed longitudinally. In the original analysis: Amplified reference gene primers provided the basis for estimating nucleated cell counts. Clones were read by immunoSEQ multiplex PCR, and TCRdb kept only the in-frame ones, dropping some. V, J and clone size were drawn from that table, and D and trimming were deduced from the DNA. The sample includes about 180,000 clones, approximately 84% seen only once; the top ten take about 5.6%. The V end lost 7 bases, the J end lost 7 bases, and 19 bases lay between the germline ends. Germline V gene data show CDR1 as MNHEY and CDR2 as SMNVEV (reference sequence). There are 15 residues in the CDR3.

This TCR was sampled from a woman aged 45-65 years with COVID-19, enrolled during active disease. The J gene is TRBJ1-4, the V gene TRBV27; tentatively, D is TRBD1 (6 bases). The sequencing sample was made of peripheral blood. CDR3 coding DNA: TGTGCCAGCACCCCGAAGAGGGGGTCGGCTGAAAAACTGTTTTTT. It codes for CASTPKRGSAEKLFF.